These 27 T cell receptor beta chains were sequenced from one sample in a study of shared clonotypes between healthy human individuals. This table comes from immunoSEQ multiplex PCR, and its TCRdb copy is limited to in-frame clones, with some not included. The sample shows about 680,000 clones, 92% of them seen only once. Naive CD8 isolation took CD45RO-negative cells positively selected for CCR7 and excluded terminally differentiated effector memory CD45RA+ cells. The material sequenced was naive CD8+ T cells sorted from blood. The receptors originated from a man younger than 40 in good health.

The chain couples TRBV5-6 to TRBJ2-7; no firm D call. The CDR3 contains 14 residues. Germline CDR1 and CDR2: SGHDT and YYEEEE. Deletions cut 4 bases from V and 0 bases from J, with 11 bases between. The CDR3 sequence is CASSRQVSSYEQYF. The CDR3 DNA reads as TGTGCCAGCAGCCGCCAGGTGAGCTCCTACGAGCAGTACTTC.

This chain connects TRBV10-1 to TRBJ2-5; tentatively, D is TRBD1 or TRBD2 (5 bases each). The CDR3 extends over 13 amino acids. CDR1 and CDR2 (germline): WNHNN, SYGVQD (reference sequence). The V and J ends lost 3 bases and 9 bases respectively, with 14 bases between them. CDR3: CASSDSRDEAQYF. DNA of the CDR3: TGCGCCAGCAGTGATTCTCGGGACGAGGCCCAGTACTTC.

CDR3 region: CASSLDNRAYEQYF. The CDR3 coding sequence is TGTGCCAGCAGCTTAGATAATCGAGCCTACGAGCAGTACTTC. The V call is TRBV7-9, the J call TRBJ2-7; D gene uncertain. The V end lost 1 base, the J end lost 2 bases, and 9 bases lay between the germline ends. The CDR3 is 14 residues long. CDR1 is SEHNR and CDR2 is FQNEAQ in the germline V gene (reference sequence).

V is TRBV29-1 and J is TRBJ2-7, with TRBD1 matching 7 bases. CDR1 is SQVTM and CDR2 is ANQGSEA in the germline V gene. J gave up 4 bases and V 0 bases, and 3 bases lay outside the gene matches. The CDR3 contains 13 residues. The DNA for the CDR3 is TGCAGCGTTGAAGAGACCAGGGGGTACGAGCAGTACTTC. Its protein product is CSVEETRGYEQYF.

The chain has TRBV5-4 and TRBJ2-2; D is possibly TRBD2 (5 bases). This CDR3 is 15 amino acids long. V lost 4 bases, J lost 3 bases, and 13 bases lay in between. Germline values: CDR1 SGHNT, CDR2 YYREEE (reference sequence). This CDR3 is CASSIRAGDTGELFF. The CDR3 DNA follows: TGTGCCAGCAGCATCCGGGCGGGTGACACCGGGGAGCTGTTTTTT.

This chain links TRBV13 with TRBJ1-4; the D is unclear. The CDR3 has 13 amino acids. Per the germline V gene, CDR1 is PRHDT and CDR2 is FYEKMQ (reference sequence). V was trimmed by 1 base and J by 9 bases, leaving 9 bases between them. CDR3 sequence reads: CASSLAAVQKLFF. The CDR3 region has the DNA TGTGCCAGCAGCTTAGCGGCTGTTCAAAAACTGTTTTTT.

The gene calls are TRBV7-9 and TRBJ2-5, with 12 bases fitting TRBD2. In germline, CDR1 is SEHNR, CDR2 FQNEAQ (reference sequence). The CDR3 is made up of 15 amino acids. V shed 3 bases and J 5 bases; nucleotides not matched to a gene: 4. CDR3 nucleotides: TGTGCCAGCAGCTTCCCGACTAGCGGGAGTGAGACCCAGTACTTC. Protein: CASSFPTSGSETQYF.

The genes are TRBV7-9 and TRBJ2-1, with 10 positions matching TRBD2. Looked up from germline, CDR1 is SEHNR and CDR2 is FQNEAQ (reference sequence). CDR3 length equals 15 residues. The V segment lost 3 bases and the J segment 3 bases; nucleotides outside the gene matches: 2. The CDR3 region is CASSFGLAVYNEQFF. DNA of the CDR3: TGTGCCAGCAGCTTCGGACTAGCGGTCTACAATGAGCAGTTCTTC. Looking up the rest from reference TRBV7-9 and TRBJ2-1 gives the full variable domain: DTGVSQNPRHKITKRGQNVTFRCDPISEHNRLYWYRQTLGQGPEFLTYFQNEAQLEKSRLLSDRFSAERPKGSFSTLEIQRTEQGDSAMYLCASSFGLAVYNEQFFGPGTRLTVL.

V gene TRBV13 combines with J gene TRBJ2-7, with TRBD1 matching over 7 bases. After removal of 4 bases from V and 6 bases from J, the junction contained 9 bases not matched to a gene. Germline V gene data show CDR1 as PRHDT and CDR2 as FYEKMQ (reference sequence). The CDR3 sequence is 14 residues long. Here the CDR3 reads CASSYASDRREQYF. CDR3 nucleotide sequence: TGTGCCAGCAGCTATGCGTCGGACAGGCGCGAGCAGTACTTC.

This rearrangement joins TRBV5-5 to TRBJ1-1; 7 nucleotides match TRBD1. Germline values: CDR1 SGHKS, CDR2 YYEKEE (reference sequence). The CDR3 runs 15 residues. J was trimmed by 0 bases and V by 5 bases; bases with no gene match: 7. This chain's CDR3 is CASRRATGLNTEAFF. As DNA, the CDR3 is TGTGCCAGCAGGCGAGCGACAGGGCTGAACACTGAAGCTTTCTTT.

V usage is TRBV9 and J usage is TRBJ2-7, with TRBD1 matching over 8 bases. The CDR3 extends over 15 amino acids. Germline trimming cut 4 bases from V and 6 bases from J; bases unmatched to any gene: 12. Germline CDR1 SGDLS, CDR2 YYNGEE. CDR3 residues: CASSPGQGLEREQYF. Written as DNA, the CDR3 is TGTGCCAGCAGCCCTGGACAGGGCCTCGAGCGCGAGCAGTACTTC.

The chain's CDR3 is CASSWTANEKLFF. CDR3 sequence (DNA): TGTGCCAGCAGCTGGACAGCTAATGAAAAACTGTTTTTT. V is TRBV6-1 and J is TRBJ1-4; tentative D call: TRBD1 (6 bases). CDR1 and CDR2 (germline): MNHNS, SASEGT. The CDR3 contains 13 residues. V shed 6 bases and J shed 3 bases, with 8 bases lying between them.

The rearrangement links TRBV5-1 to TRBJ2-5; 10 positions match TRBD1. V was pared by 0 bases and J by 1 base, with 3 bases of the junction left unmatched. CDR3 length equals 16 residues. Germline V CDR1 and CDR2: SGHRS, YFSETQ. CDR3 nucleotides: TGCGCCAGCAGCTTGGGACAGGGGGCTCCCCAAGAGACCCAGTACTTC. This codes for CASSLGQGAPQETQYF.

This chain joins TRBV7-9 and TRBJ2-1; TRBD2 matches at 12 bases. This CDR3 has 17 amino acids. Germline CDR1 is SEHNR and CDR2 is FQNEAQ (reference sequence). J lost 8 bases, V lost 1 base, and 9 bases had no gene match. CDR3 DNA: TGTGCCAGCAGCTTAGGGACTAGCGGGAATCGGGCCGATGAGCAGTTCTTC. Protein: CASSLGTSGNRADEQFF.

The chain uses TRBV7-8 and TRBJ2-7; D is perhaps TRBD2 (6 bases). The germline V and J ends were trimmed by 1 base and 4 bases, with 11 bases remaining between them. Germline CDR1 reads SGHVS; CDR2 reads FQNEAQ. The CDR3 runs to 14 residues. CDR3 bases: TGTGCCAGCAGCTTAGGGAGGGGCGAGTACGAGCAGTACTTC. Translated: CASSLGRGEYEQYF.

V and J are TRBV2 and TRBJ1-4; 7 bases map to TRBD1. This CDR3 region has 15 residues. Trimming cost V 2 bases and J 5 bases; bases outside gene matches: 5. Per germline, CDR1 SNHLY and CDR2 FYNNEI. The CDR3, as DNA: TGTGCCAGCAGTGAACCGGGACAGCTAAATGAAAAACTGTTTTTT. The encoded protein is CASSEPGQLNEKLFF.

CDR3 coding DNA: TGTGCCAGCTCACCCTACGCGGGAGCAAGGGATACGCAGTATTTT. Protein product: CASSPYAGARDTQYF. The chain recombines TRBV18 with TRBJ2-3; TRBD2 matches 7 bases. This CDR3 comprises 15 residues. The germline CDR1 and CDR2 sequences are KGHSH and LQKENI. Unmatched junction bases numbered 9, after V lost 3 bases and J lost 6 bases.

This sequence joins TRBV7-2 and TRBJ2-3; D ambiguous. This CDR3 comprises 14 residues. Trimming removed 5 bases from V and 3 bases from J, with 12 bases in between. Germline CDR1 SGHTA, CDR2 FQGNSA. The CDR3 sequence is CASSQWLFTDTQYF. DNA for the CDR3: TGTGCCAGCAGCCAGTGGTTATTTACAGATACGCAGTATTTT.

Written as DNA, the CDR3 is TGTGCCAGCAGCGGCCCCGCTAGTCTCGAGCAGTACTTC. As protein: CASSGPASLEQYF. This rearrangement joins TRBV11-2 to TRBJ2-7; D not certain. Germline V gives CDR1 SGHAT, CDR2 FQNNGV. The CDR3 has 13 amino acids. Trimming pared 5 bases from V and 6 bases from J, leaving 14 bases between.

This clone was detected once. The rearrangement joins TRBV20-1 to TRBJ2-7; 7 bases are shared with TRBD1. The germline gives CDR1 DFQATT, CDR2 SNEGSKA (reference sequence). The CDR3 is 11 amino acids. V gave up 5 bases and J gave up 3 bases; unmatched junction bases: 1. CDR3 DNA: TGCAGTGCTCAGGGGGACTACGAGCAGTACTTC. Translated, it gives CSAQGDYEQYF.

The chain is built from TRBV4-3 and TRBJ1-4, with D unclear. The germline V gene encodes CDR1 LGHNA and CDR2 YSLEER. The V gene lost 5 bases and the J gene lost 0 bases, with 10 bases spanning the gap. The CDR3 contains 15 residues. DNA of the CDR3: TGCGCCAGCAGCTCCGACTGGTCAACTAATGAAAAACTGTTTTTT. Its translation: CASSSDWSTNEKLFF.

The genes are TRBV12-5 and TRBJ2-1; D gene uncertain. Trimming shortened V by 0 bases and J by 7 bases, and 4 bases separated the two germline ends. The CDR3 is 12 residues long. The germline V gene encodes CDR1 LGHNT and CDR2 FRNRAP. The CDR3 DNA reads as TGTGCTAGTGGTTTGGTACAAAATGAGCAGTTCTTC. Translation: CASGLVQNEQFF.

This clone occurred once. This specimen includes other DNA sequences encoding the same CDR3. The rearrangement uses TRBV5-4 and TRBJ2-2; D is ambiguous. Germline CDR1 SGHNT, CDR2 YYREEE (reference sequence). The CDR3 extends over 14 amino acids. The V and J ends lost 5 bases and 2 bases respectively, with 10 bases between them. In DNA form, the CDR3 reads TGTGCCAGCAGTTACGACACTAACACCGGGGAGCTGTTTTTT. It translates to CASSYDTNTGELFF. Variable domain in full (rest from reference TRBV5-4 and TRBJ2-2): ETGVTQSPTHLIKTRGQQVTLRCSSQSGHNTVSWYQQALGQGPQFIFQYYREEENGRGNFPPRFSGLQFPNYSSELNVNALELDDSALYLCASSYDTNTGELFFGEGSRLTVL.

The chain recombines TRBV4-1 with TRBJ1-1, with D hard to call. Germline values: CDR1 MGHRA, CDR2 YSYEKL. The CDR3 length is 15 residues. With 0 bases removed from V and 6 bases from J, the gap between germline ends came to 14 bases. CDR3 loop: CASSQDASVAAEAFF. In DNA form, the CDR3 reads TGCGCCAGCAGCCAAGACGCCTCGGTTGCGGCTGAAGCTTTCTTT.

The genes are TRBV4-3 and TRBJ2-7; D is possibly TRBD1 (6 bases). Trimming pared 2 bases from V and 2 bases from J, leaving 13 bases between. From germline, CDR1 is LGHNA and CDR2 YSLEER. The CDR3 is made up of 15 amino acids. The CDR3: CASSQSITGPYEQYF. CDR3 DNA sequence: TGCGCCAGCAGCCAAAGCATAACAGGGCCCTACGAGCAGTACTTC.

As for this clone: This sample also contains other DNA sequences that code for the same CDR3. The chain has TRBV6-5 and TRBJ2-7, with D unclear. This CDR3 comprises 11 residues. The V gene lost 2 bases and the J gene lost 2 bases, with 1 base spanning the gap. Germline CDR1 reads MNHEY; CDR2 reads SVGAGI. The CDR3 nucleotides are TGTGCCAGCAGTTACGCCTACGAGCAGTACTTC. This encodes CASSYAYEQYF.

V is TRBV6-1 and J is TRBJ2-7, with unresolved D. The CDR3 is 15 amino acids. Trimming removed 1 base at V and 4 bases at J, with 14 bases between. Germline CDR1 MNHNS, CDR2 SASEGT. In DNA form, the CDR3 reads TGTGCCAGCAGTGAAGGTGGCAGACATCCATACGAGCAGTACTTC. This codes for CASSEGGRHPYEQYF.